One sample yielded the 30 T cell receptor beta chains listed below, sequenced in a study of T cell repertoires in cytomegalovirus infection. TCRdb passed the reads through MiXCR, listing each CDR3 protein once. This table has nearly 650,000 distinct CDR3 sequences, approximately 24% appearing once. Sequenced material: CD8+ T cells from PBMCs. The source is a human donor in good health (CMV status not recorded). Some clones in this sample may be carry-over from other donors' samples.

This sequence joins TRBV7-9 and TRBJ2-5; unclear D gene. Trimming took off 3 bases at V and 5 bases at J, with 10 bases between the two ends. From germline, CDR1 is SEHNR and CDR2 FQNEAQ (reference sequence). The CDR3 has 13 residues. CDR3 loop: CASSLQTRETQYF. The DNA for the CDR3 is TGTGCCAGCAGCTTGCAGACGAGGGAGACCCAGTACTTC.

At least ten counts were recorded for this clonotype. This chain connects TRBV27 to TRBJ2-1, with TRBD1 identical over 8 bases. Trimming cost V 6 bases and J 6 bases; bases outside gene matches: 4. Germline lookup yields CDR1 MNHEY and CDR2 SMNVEV (reference sequence). The CDR3 length is 13 residues. CDR3 loop: CASSPQGANEQFF. The CDR3 coding sequence is TGTGCCAGCAGCCCCCAGGGGGCCAATGAGCAGTTCTTC.

A few counts support this clonotype. Germline and junction disagree at one end, which may indicate a read error. The chain recombines TRBV20-1 with TRBJ2-4; D unclear. Germline loops: CDR1 DFQATT, CDR2 SNEGSKA (reference sequence). The CDR3 extends over 15 amino acids. CDR3 loop: CSARMARKATNIQYF. CDR3 DNA sequence: TGCAGTGCTAGAATGGCCAGAAAAGCCACAAACATTCAGTACTTC.

V and J are TRBV28 and TRBJ2-7; 7 nucleotides line up with TRBD2. V trimming: 4 bases; J trimming: 0 bases; junction bases outside the gene matches: 6. CDR1 is MDHEN, CDR2 SYDVKM, per germline. The CDR3 is 15 residues long. The CDR3 here is CASSWGPGGSYEQYV. CDR3 in DNA: TGTGCCAGCAGTTGGGGACCGGGGGGCTCCTACGAGCAGTACGTC.

This chain links TRBV20-1 with TRBJ1-4; 7 bases agree with TRBD1. This CDR3 has 16 residues. V lost 3 bases to trimming and J lost 8 bases; unmatched junction nucleotides: 15. CDR1 is DFQATT and CDR2 is SNEGSKA in the germline V gene (reference sequence). CDR3 sequence (DNA): TGCAGTGCTAGGCCCCGCGAGGGGGCAAGTGGAGAAAAACTGTTTTTT. Translated, it gives CSARPREGASGEKLFF.

This chain links TRBV6-2 or TRBV6-3 with TRBJ2-1; D is unresolved. V lost 4 bases and J 2 bases, leaving 6 bases between the germline ends. This CDR3 spans 13 amino acids. Germline CDR1 MNHEY, CDR2 SVGEGT. As DNA, the CDR3 is TGTGCCAGCAGTTCCCCTCCCTACAATGAGCAGTTCTTC. As protein: CASSSPPYNEQFF.

This clonotype appeared a single time. This rearrangement joins TRBV12-3 or TRBV12-4 to TRBJ1-2; D gene unclear. The CDR3 runs 13 residues. V was shortened by 10 bases and J by 3 bases, with 15 bases between the two germline ends. For the CDR3, the DNA is TGTGCCAACTCTCTGGGGTGGGACTATGGCTACACCTTC. Translated, it gives CANSLGWDYGYTF.

This clonotype was seen more than once but under ten times. The chain recombines TRBV6-5 with TRBJ2-3; D is uncertain. Trimming pared 7 bases from V and 6 bases from J, leaving 11 bases between. The germline CDR1 and CDR2 sequences are MNHEY and SVGAGI. This CDR3 spans 12 amino acids. For the CDR3, the DNA is TGTGCCAGCACGAGCAGGTTTGATACGCAGTATTTT. This gives the protein CASTSRFDTQYF.

The J gene is TRBJ1-1, the V gene TRBV7-4; D gene uncertain. The CDR3 runs to 15 residues. The germline V and J ends were trimmed by 7 bases and 2 bases, with 17 bases remaining between them. Germline V lookup: CDR1 SGHVT, CDR2 SQSDAQ. CDR3 amino acids: CASIGSRQTNTEAFF. CDR3 nucleotides: TGTGCCAGCATCGGATCGAGGCAGACTAACACTGAAGCTTTCTTT.

This clonotype showed up just a few times. This rearrangement joins TRBV7-9 to TRBJ2-2; maybe TRBD2 (6 bases). Looked up from germline, CDR1 is SEHNR and CDR2 is FQNEAQ (reference sequence). The CDR3 contains 15 residues. V was cut by 4 bases and J by 6 bases, with 15 bases left in between. CDR3 coding DNA: TGTGCCAGCAGCTCCTGGGACTCCGTGGCCGGGGAGCTGTTTTTT. Amino acids: CASSSWDSVAGELFF.

This clonotype turned up a few times. V usage is TRBV4-1 and J usage is TRBJ1-2; D gene uncertain. Per the germline V gene, CDR1 is MGHRA and CDR2 is YSYEKL. The V end was cut by 0 bases, the J end by 0 bases, with 8 bases between. The CDR3 has 15 amino acids. The CDR3 DNA reads as TGCGCCAGCAGCCAAGATAAGGCAGCTAACTATGGCTACACCTTC. Its protein is CASSQDKAANYGYTF.

The chain links TRBV14 to TRBJ1-4; D possibly corresponds to TRBD1 (5 bases). CDR1 and CDR2 (germline): SGHDN, FVKESK. This CDR3 is built from 16 residues. Trimming took off 1 base at V and 0 bases at J, with 9 bases between the two ends. The CDR3 bases are TGTGCCAGCAGCCAAGTTCAAGGGGCAACTAATGAAAAACTGTTTTTT. Amino acids: CASSQVQGATNEKLFF.

V is TRBV7-8 and J is TRBJ1-6; a possible D gene is TRBD1 (6 bases). The CDR3 is 16 residues long. Looked up from germline, CDR1 is SGHVS and CDR2 is FQNEAQ. V was clipped by 1 base and J by 6 bases, with 13 bases between them. The DNA of the CDR3 is TGTGCCAGCAGCTTAGGGTTTTCGGACAGTAATTCACCCCTCCACTTT. Translation: CASSLGFSDSNSPLHF.

V and J are TRBV9 and TRBJ2-1, with 7 bases that match TRBD2. J was trimmed by 7 bases and V by 4 bases; bases with no gene match: 17. This CDR3 has 17 residues. The V gene's germline CDR1 is SGDLS and CDR2 YYNGEE. Here the CDR3 reads CASSLPREAGSLNEQFF. The CDR3 DNA follows: TGTGCCAGCAGCCTACCTCGGGAGGCGGGGAGCTTGAATGAGCAGTTCTTC.

This clonotype was seen only once. At one of its ends the junction is not consistent with the germline gene, which may arise from a read error. This chain uses TRBV14 with TRBJ2-3; TRBD1 is a possible D gene (5 bases). Germline V CDR1 and CDR2: SGHDN, FVKESK. The CDR3 has 14 amino acids. The DNA of the CDR3 is TGTGCCAACAGCCAGGGATGGGGCACAGATACGCAGTATTTT. This codes for CANSQGWGTDTQYF.

This chain connects TRBV7-6 to TRBJ2-7, with D tentatively TRBD1 or TRBD2 (5 bases each). V lost 3 bases to trimming and J lost 3 bases, with 15 bases between them. This CDR3 contains 15 residues. The germline V gene has CDR1 SGHVS and CDR2 FNYEAQ. The CDR3, as DNA: TGTGCCAGCAGCTTTGGGGACCGAGAATTCTACGAGCAGTACGTC. Its translation is CASSFGDREFYEQYV.

This clonotype was counted at least ten times. The chain couples TRBV4-1 to TRBJ2-3, with TRBD2 identical over 10 bases. The germline CDR1 and CDR2 sequences are MGHRA and YSYEKL. The CDR3 runs 20 residues. The V and J ends lost 1 base and 1 base, in that order; junction bases with no gene match: 14. CDR3 coding DNA: TGCGCCAGCAGCCAAGTAGCGGGGGGTCAGCGGGTTAGGCGCACAGATACGCAGTATTTT. Its translation is CASSQVAGGQRVRRTDTQYF.

V usage is TRBV14 and J usage is TRBJ2-1, with 9 bases identical to TRBD1. CDR1 and CDR2 (germline): SGHDN, FVKESK. V shed 2 bases, J shed 2 bases, and the junction held 4 bases outside the gene matches. There are 16 residues in the CDR3. The CDR3 sequence is CASSQFTGGAYNEQFF. Here the CDR3 DNA reads TGTGCCAGCAGCCAATTTACAGGGGGCGCCTACAATGAGCAGTTCTTC.

A note on this clonotype: A much larger clone lies one base from this, so it may be a read error. The CDR3 region is CGSSPGTGIDVNEKLFF. In nucleotides, the CDR3 is TGTGGCAGCAGCCCGGGGACAGGGATCGACGTAAATGAAAAACTGTTTTTT. The V gene is TRBV7-9, the J gene TRBJ1-4; TRBD1 matches at 9 bases. Germline assignment: CDR1 SEHNR and CDR2 FQNEAQ (reference sequence). The CDR3 contains 17 residues.

The genes are TRBV5-1 and TRBJ2-3; the D call may be TRBD1 or TRBD2 (6 bases each). The CDR3 is 16 amino acids. V lost 4 bases to trimming and J lost 6 bases, with 21 bases between them. Per the germline V gene, CDR1 is SGHRS and CDR2 is YFSETQ. The CDR3 here is CASSPEGGAGSDTQYF. Written as DNA, the CDR3 is TGCGCCAGCAGCCCTGAGGGGGGAGCAGGGTCCGATACGCAGTATTTT. Variable domain in full (rest from reference TRBV5-1 and TRBJ2-3): KAGVTQTPRYLIKTRGQQVTLSCSPISGHRSVSWYQQTPGQGLQFLFEYFSETQRNKGNFPGRFSGRQFSNSRSEMNVSTLELGDSALYLCASSPEGGAGSDTQYFGPGTRLTVL.

The rearrangement links TRBV2 to TRBJ2-2; a weak D match, TRBD1 (5 bases). The CDR3 runs 13 residues. Between the trimmed V and J ends, which lost 9 bases and 1 base, there was a span of 9 bases. Germline CDR1 and CDR2: SNHLY and FYNNEI. The CDR3 reads CASADKNTGELFF. For the CDR3, the DNA is TGTGCCAGTGCGGACAAGAACACCGGGGAGCTGTTTTTT.

This clonotype was recorded only once. The rearrangement uses TRBV29-1 and TRBJ2-2; the D gene is possibly TRBD1 (6 bases). Germline values: CDR1 SQVTM, CDR2 ANQGSEA. The CDR3 contains 14 residues. V gave up 5 bases and J gave up 0 bases, with 10 bases separating them. The CDR3 nucleotides are TGCAGCGTTCCTCGGACAGCGAACACCGGGGAGCTGTTTTTT. Its protein is CSVPRTANTGELFF.

In this sample, this clonotype turned up a few times. CDR3 amino acids: CASSQDWGTGGGTQYF. The CDR3 bases are TGCGCCAGCAGCCAAGATTGGGGGACAGGGGGGGGTACGCAGTATTTT. This sequence joins TRBV4-1 and TRBJ2-3; 11 bases line up with TRBD1. J was trimmed by 8 bases and V by 0 bases; bases with no gene match: 7. From germline, CDR1 is MGHRA and CDR2 YSYEKL. The CDR3 sequence is 16 residues long.

This clonotype appeared a few times. The chain couples TRBV4-3 to TRBJ1-1; TRBD1 aligns across 7 bases. Germline trimming cut 4 bases from V and 6 bases from J; bases unmatched to any gene: 5. This CDR3 region has 13 residues. The germline V gene has CDR1 LGHNA and CDR2 YSLEER. In nucleotides, the CDR3 is TGCGCCAGCAGCCCGACAGGGCGGGCTGAAGCTTTCTTT. Translating it yields CASSPTGRAEAFF.

In this sample, this clonotype turned up many times. The chain has TRBV12-3 or TRBV12-4 and TRBJ2-7; 8 nucleotides align to TRBD2. The CDR3 contains 15 residues. With 3 bases clipped from V and 5 bases from J, the junction kept 9 bases outside the gene matches. CDR3 sequence reads: CASSFGGLVSHEQYF. The CDR3 DNA follows: TGTGCCAGCAGTTTCGGGGGACTAGTGTCCCACGAGCAGTACTTC.

This clonotype was seen only a few times. The chain couples TRBV7-9 to TRBJ2-7; 7 bases map to TRBD1. CDR1 and CDR2 (germline): SEHNR, FQNEAQ (reference sequence). CDR3 length: 14 amino acids. J was trimmed by 1 base and V by 5 bases; bases with no gene match: 5. The CDR3 protein is CASSQMDRSYEQYF. CDR3 sequence (DNA): TGTGCCAGCAGCCAAATGGACAGGTCCTACGAGCAGTACTTC.

This clonotype was seen ten or more times. The chain employs TRBV19 and TRBJ1-2, with D unresolved. Trimming removed 4 bases from V and 8 bases from J, with 14 bases in between. The CDR3 runs 13 residues. Germline V gives CDR1 LNHDA, CDR2 SQIVND (reference sequence). The CDR3 is CASSKTATRGYTF. The CDR3, as DNA: TGTGCCAGTAGTAAGACTGCTACGAGAGGCTACACCTTC.

This clonotype was seen only a few times. This chain uses TRBV14 with TRBJ2-2; D possibly corresponds to TRBD1 (6 bases). This CDR3 spans 14 amino acids. The germline V and J ends were trimmed by 5 bases and 6 bases, with 13 bases remaining between them. Germline V CDR1 and CDR2: SGHDN, FVKESK. In DNA form, the CDR3 reads TGTGCCAGCAGCTTACGACAGGACCCCGGGGAGCTGTTTTTT. Its protein is CASSLRQDPGELFF. The whole variable domain, remainder taken from reference TRBV14 and TRBJ2-2, is EAGVTQFPSHSVIEKGQTVTLRCDPISGHDNLYWYRRVMGKEIKFLLHFVKESKQDESGMPNNRFLAERTGGTYSTLKVQPAELEDSGVYFCASSLRQDPGELFFGEGSRLTVL.

Regarding this clonotype: The junction does not match germline at one end; this may be a read error. The chain has TRBV5-4 and TRBJ2-2; 7 positions agree with TRBD1. Germline loops: CDR1 SGHNT, CDR2 YYREEE (reference sequence). The CDR3 loop spans 14 amino acids. The CDR3 is CTSWGTANTGELFF. In DNA, the CDR3 is TGTACCAGCTGGGGGACAGCGAACACCGGGGAGCTGTTTTTT.

The chain couples TRBV6-2 or TRBV6-3 to TRBJ1-1; tentatively, D is TRBD1 (5 bases). With 7 bases removed from V and 8 bases from J, the gap between germline ends came to 23 bases. The CDR3 length is 15 residues. The V gene's germline CDR1 is MNHEY and CDR2 SVGEGT. CDR3 coding DNA: TGTGCCAGCAAGCTAACTCCCCGCGACAGCGAGGAAGCTTTCTTT. Its protein is CASKLTPRDSEEAFF.